A selection of T cell receptor beta chains follows, all from one sample in a study of blood T cell repertoires in COVID-19. Generated by immunoSEQ multiplex PCR, the TCRdb table keeps only in-frame clones and is missing some. This sample carries approximately 52,000 clones, roughly 87% of them seen once, and the ten largest clones take nearly 5%. The sequenced sample consisted of peripheral blood. The receptors derive from a man aged 55 to 70 with active COVID-19. Both conserved end residues are part of each CDR3. The D gene is left open where the match is weak. Clone size is shown for a subset of rows, as once, few, many or a class of expanded clone.

>TRBV5-1|TRBJ2-3|14|NA|NA
TGCGCCAGCAGAGTCGCGGGCGCCACAGATACGCAGTATTTT
CASRVAGATDTQYF
>TRBV28|TRBJ1-2|13|NA|NA
TGTGCCAGCAGTCTGCGATCATGGTATGGCTACACCTTC
CASSLRSWYGYTF
>TRBV19|TRBJ1-1|14|NA|NA
TGTGCCAGTAATACGCCAGGCCGTAACACTGAAGCTTTCTTT
CASNTPGRNTEAFF
>TRBV7-6|TRBJ1-2|15|NA|TRBD1
TGTGCCAGCAGCTTAGGGAGCAGGACAGGGGCTAGCCTGACCTTC
CASSLGSRTGASLTF
>TRBV9|TRBJ2-7|12|NA|NA
TGTGCCAGCAGCCCCAGCTCCTACGAGCAGTACTTC
CASSPSSYEQYF
>TRBV4-2|TRBJ1-1|14|NA|TRBD1
TGTGCCAGCAGCGCCGAACAGGGGGACACTGAAGCTTTCTTT
CASSAEQGDTEAFF
>TRBV6-7|TRBJ2-1|15|NA|NA
TGTGCCAGCAGTTATAGTGACGGGTACTACAATGAGCAGTTCTTC
CASSYSDGYYNEQFF
>TRBV24-1|TRBJ1-4|14|NA|TRBD1
TGTGCCACCAGTTCCGGGACAGGGGATGAAAAACTGTTTTTT
CATSSGTGDEKLFF
>TRBV9|TRBJ1-3|13|once|NA
TGTGCCAGCAGCTCAACGACTGGGAGCACCATATATTTT
CASSSTTGSTIYF
>TRBV19|TRBJ1-3|17|NA|TRBD1
TGTGCCAGTTCAAGCAGGGGGCGCAACCCCGATGGAAACACCATATATTTT
CASSSRGRNPDGNTIYF
>TRBV11-1|TRBJ2-2|16|NA|NA
TGTGCCAGCAGCTTGTTTTCGGGATCGGTCACCGGGGAGCTGTTTTTT
CASSLFSGSVTGELFF
>TRBV28|TRBJ2-2|11|NA|NA
TGTGCCAGCAGTCCTGGAACGGGGCTGTTTTTT
CASSPGTGLFF
>TRBV23-1|TRBJ1-5|19|NA|TRBD1
TGCGCCAGCAGTCAATCGGACAGGGAAGTGCCATATAGCAATCAGCCCCAGCATTTT
CASSQSDREVPYSNQPQHF
>TRBV5-4|TRBJ2-1|16|NA|TRBD2
TGTGCCAGCAGCTCCGGGACTAGCGGGAGCTACAATGAGCAGTTCTTC
CASSSGTSGSYNEQFF
>TRBV28|TRBJ2-7|15|NA|TRBD2
TGTGCCAGCAGTTTACCAAGCGGGATGCTTTACGAGCAGTACTTC
CASSLPSGMLYEQYF
>TRBV24-1|TRBJ2-2|15|NA|TRBD1
TGTGCCACCAGTGGGAGGACAGGGAACACCGGGGAGCTGTTTTTT
CATSGRTGNTGELFF
>TRBV9|TRBJ2-5|16|NA|NA
TGTGCCAGCAGCGTAGAGGGCAGGGGTGTTCGGGAGACCCAGTACTTC
CASSVEGRGVRETQYF
>TRBV24-1|TRBJ2-3|13|NA|TRBD1
TGTGCCACCAGTATGCAGGGGGCAGATACGCAGTATTTT
CATSMQGADTQYF
>TRBV4-1|TRBJ2-1|14|NA|NA
TGCGCCAGCAGCCAAGATTCCCAGGGTAATGAGCAGTTCTTC
CASSQDSQGNEQFF
>TRBV7-3|TRBJ2-1|15|NA|TRBD2
TGTGCCAGCAGCTTGATGGTAGCGGGACTGAATGAGCAGTTCTTC
CASSLMVAGLNEQFF
>TRBV7-7|TRBJ2-7|13|once|NA
TGTGCTAGCAGCCTAAACCAGGGTGGGGAGCAGTACTTC
CASSLNQGGEQYF
>TRBV28|TRBJ1-5|15|NA|NA
TGTGCCAGCAGTTCAATAACAGGTGGCAATCAGCCCCAGCATTTT
CASSSITGGNQPQHF
>TRBV7-8|TRBJ2-2|16|NA|TRBD2
TGTGCCAGCAGGGGGGCAGCGGGAGGCAACACCGGGGAGCTGTTTTTT
CASRGAAGGNTGELFF
>TRBV14|TRBJ1-2|12|NA|NA
TGTGCCAGCAGTTTAGCTAACTATGGCTACACCTTC
CASSLANYGYTF
>TRBV7-9|TRBJ2-3|12|NA|NA
TGTGCCAGCAGCTTATCTACAGATACGCAGTATTTT
CASSLSTDTQYF
>TRBV5-6|TRBJ2-7|14|NA|NA
TGTGCCAGCAGCTTTCAGGGTAAGGGCTACGAGCAGTACTTC
CASSFQGKGYEQYF
>TRBV5-6|TRBJ2-7|13|NA|NA
TGTGCCGGAAACAGGGAAGGTTTCTCCGAGCAGTACTTC
CAGNREGFSEQYF
>TRBV4-2|TRBJ2-3|13|NA|NA
TGTGCCAGCAGCCAAGGTCTAGCGGATACGCAGTATTTT
CASSQGLADTQYF
>TRBV2|TRBJ2-1|15|NA|TRBD2
TGTGCCAGCGCTTCCGGGACTAGCGGGACCTATGAGCAGTTCTTC
CASASGTSGTYEQFF
>TRBV7-9|TRBJ1-3|14|NA|NA
TGTGCCAGCGAAACTTTTGTAGCTGGAAACACCATATATTTT
CASETFVAGNTIYF
>TRBV24-1|TRBJ2-3|11|NA|NA
TGTGCCACCAGTCAAAGCGATACGCAGTATTTT
CATSQSDTQYF
>TRBV5-4|TRBJ2-6|19|once|TRBD2
TGTGCCAGCAGCTCGGCCCGGACTAGCGGGATCTCTGGGGCCAACGTCCTGACTTTC
CASSSARTSGISGANVLTF
>TRBV9|TRBJ2-3|17|NA|TRBD2
TGTGCCAGCAGCGTAGCCGCGGGAGTGGGAGGCACAGATACGCAGTATTTT
CASSVAAGVGGTDTQYF
>TRBV5-1|TRBJ1-1|16|NA|TRBD1
TGCGCCAGCAGCATACAGGGGGGCCTTTTGAACACTGAAGCTTTCTTT
CASSIQGGLLNTEAFF
>TRBV19|TRBJ1-1|15|once|NA
TGTGCCAGTAGTATAGGGGCGGGGAGGAACACTGAAGCTTTCTTT
CASSIGAGRNTEAFF
>TRBV18|TRBJ1-2|14|NA|TRBD1
TGTGCCAGCTCACCACGGACAGGCCTCGATGGCTACACCTTC
CASSPRTGLDGYTF
>TRBV21-1|TRBJ1-2|12|NA|NA
TGTGCCAGCAGAGTTCAGGGATGGGGCTACACCTTC
CASRVQGWGYTF
>TRBV28|TRBJ1-1|16|once|NA
TGTGCCAGCAGTTTCTGGGCCTTCAGAACCAACACTGAAGCTTTCTTT
CASSFWAFRTNTEAFF
>TRBV11-3|TRBJ2-1|15|once|TRBD2
TGTGCCAGCAGCGGCCTAGCGGGACAGTACAATGAGCAGTTCTTC
CASSGLAGQYNEQFF
>TRBV6-5|TRBJ1-6|15|NA|TRBD1
TGTGCCAGCAGTTACGACAGGGGGAAAAATTCACCCCTCCACTTT
CASSYDRGKNSPLHF
>TRBV28|TRBJ1-1|14|NA|TRBD1
TGTGCCATGAGGAGACAGGGAGGGAACACTGAAGCTTTCTTT
CAMRRQGGNTEAFF
>TRBV11-2|TRBJ2-7|16|NA|NA
TGTGCCAGCAGCCGGGCGCGGGACCCAAGCTCCTACGAGCAGTACTTC
CASSRARDPSSYEQYF
>TRBV5-1|TRBJ2-7|14|NA|TRBD2
TGCGCCAGCAGCAAGGGACGGTCCACGGGAGGGCAGTACTTC
CASSKGRSTGGQYF
>TRBV2|TRBJ1-2|14|NA|TRBD1
TGTGCCAGCATCAGGGGGGCAGGGCGCTATGGCTACACCTTC
CASIRGAGRYGYTF
>TRBV9|TRBJ1-3|15|NA|NA
TGTGCCAGCAGCGTAGCAGGGGCTCCTGGAAACACCATATATTTT
CASSVAGAPGNTIYF
>TRBV19|TRBJ2-1|16|NA|TRBD2
TGTGCCAGTAGTAGAATAGCGGGTAGCTCCTACAATGAGCAGTTCTTC
CASSRIAGSSYNEQFF
>TRBV7-8|TRBJ1-1|14|NA|NA
TGTGCCAGCAGCTACGGGGGGGGGAACACTGAAGCTTTCTTT
CASSYGGGNTEAFF
>TRBV15|TRBJ1-3|14|medium-sized|NA
TGTGCCACCACAGACAGAGTCTCTGGAAACACCATATATTTT
CATTDRVSGNTIYF
>TRBV7-8|TRBJ2-1|14|NA|NA
TGTGCCAGCAGCTTAGTCAGGGTCGGCAATGAGCAGTTCTTC
CASSLVRVGNEQFF
>TRBV28|TRBJ2-2|17|NA|TRBD2
TGTGCCAGCCGGACTAGCGGGACTAGCGGGAGTAAAGGGGAGCTGTTTTTT
CASRTSGTSGSKGELFF
>TRBV30|TRBJ2-7|15|NA|NA
TGTGCCTGGAGCGGAGGGGACCTTGAGGATTACGAGCAGTACTTC
CAWSGGDLEDYEQYF
>TRBV5-1|TRBJ2-1|13|NA|NA
TGCGCCAGCAGCTTGCCAGGGGAGAATGAGCAGTTCTTC
CASSLPGENEQFF
>TRBV20-1|TRBJ2-4|13|NA|NA
TGCAGTGCTAGTCCGGGAGACGCGAACATTCAGTACTTC
CSASPGDANIQYF